One and the same sample provided the 8 T cell receptor beta chains below, sequenced in a study of CD8+CD57+ T cells in acquired aplastic anemia. Whoever was chosen for sequencing had shown CD8+CD57+ cell expansion by flow cytometry. Investigators profiled TCR beta VDJ and CDR3 from genomic DNA template. Each CDR3 protein gets one entry after TCRdb re-called the reads with MiXCR. The sample carries some 180,000 distinct CDR3 sequences, 55% to 65% recorded once. The specimen sequenced was sorted CD4+, CD8+, or CD8+CD57+ T cells (not recorded which) from PBMCs. The receptors originated from a human donor with aplastic anemia.

This chain uses TRBV4-3 with TRBJ2-7; tentatively, D is TRBD1 (6 bases). Germline-derived CDR1 and CDR2 are LGHNA and YSLEER. The CDR3 is made up of 20 amino acids. The germline V and J ends were trimmed by 3 bases and 1 base, with 28 bases remaining between them. The CDR3 bases are TGCGCCAGCAGCCAGGGACAAGATCCAGACCGTCGTTATGGGTCCTACGAGCAGTACTTC. Translated, it gives CASSQGQDPDRRYGSYEQYF.

This chain uses TRBV19 with TRBJ1-1; 7 bases are a match to TRBD1. Trimming removed 9 bases from V and 7 bases from J; junction bases left unmatched: 11. In germline, CDR1 is LNHDA, CDR2 SQIVND (reference sequence). There are 13 residues in the CDR3. CDR3 sequence (DNA): TGTGCCAGCTCACCGGGACAGAAAGTTGAAGCTTTCTTT. Translating gives CASSPGQKVEAFF.

In its sample, this clonotype was seen many times. The V call is TRBV5-8, the J call TRBJ1-2, with no clear D. In germline, CDR1 is SGHTS, CDR2 YDEGEE. This CDR3 spans 13 amino acids. V lost 1 base and J lost 3, with 7 bases in between. The CDR3: CASSLSGDYGYTF. In nucleotides, the CDR3 is TGTGCCAGCAGCTTGAGTGGGGACTATGGCTACACCTTC.

The chain carries TRBV6-5 and TRBJ2-7, with D perhaps TRBD1 (5 bases). Germline V gives CDR1 MNHEY, CDR2 SVGAGI. CDR3 length: 16 amino acids. Between the trimmed V and J ends, which lost 0 bases and 3 bases, there was a span of 15 bases. The CDR3 here is CASSYSQAPSDYEQYF. The DNA for the CDR3 is TGTGCCAGCAGTTACTCACAGGCCCCATCGGACTACGAGCAGTACTTC.

The chain employs TRBV29-1 and TRBJ2-7; maybe TRBD2 (7 bases). This CDR3 spans 13 amino acids. Trimming cost V 6 bases and J 7 bases, with 19 bases left between them. Germline loops: CDR1 SQVTM, CDR2 ANQGSEA. The CDR3 reads CSVRDTLGGEQYF. In DNA, the CDR3 is TGCAGCGTCCGGGACACTCTGGGGGGGGAGCAGTACTTC.

V gene TRBV24-1 combines with J gene TRBJ2-1; 8 positions match TRBD2. V lost 4 bases to trimming and J lost 6 bases; unmatched junction nucleotides: 13. Germline-derived CDR1 and CDR2 are KGHDR and SFDVKD. This CDR3 region has 17 residues. The CDR3 DNA is TGTGCCACCAGTGACAGGCCGGGACTAGGTACTTTCAATGAGCAGTTCTTC. Amino acid sequence: CATSDRPGLGTFNEQFF.

This chain connects TRBV7-3 to TRBJ2-7; D gene unclear. The V and J ends lost 2 bases and 6 bases respectively, with 11 bases between them. Germline V CDR1 and CDR2: SGHTA, FQGTGA. The CDR3 is 13 amino acids. CDR3 in DNA: TGTGCCAGCAGCTTAGAGAACCTGCCCGAGCAGTACTTC. Amino acid sequence: CASSLENLPEQYF.

In this sample, this clonotype turned up a few times. The chain has TRBV9 and TRBJ1-1; D is perhaps TRBD1 (6 bases). V lost 3 bases to trimming and J lost 8 bases, with 17 bases between them. This CDR3 region has 14 residues. Germline loops: CDR1 SGDLS, CDR2 YYNGEE. The CDR3 protein is CASSDPGLGGEAFF. As DNA, the CDR3 is TGTGCCAGCAGCGACCCGGGGTTAGGGGGAGAAGCTTTCTTT.